The 30 T cell receptor beta chains given below trace back to one sample, sequenced in a study of T cells after yellow fever vaccination. TCRdb independently ran MiXCR on the 5' RACE reads; one entry per CDR3 protein. The sample contains about 260,000 distinct CDR3 sequences, around 3.5% of which appear only once. Sequencing used PBMCs, obtained 15 days after the yellow fever booster vaccination. Receptors were obtained from a man aged 18 to 29 who received the YFV17D yellow fever vaccine.

This clonotype has ten or more counts. V is TRBV5-6 and J is TRBJ1-1; 9 bases fit TRBD1. The CDR3 covers 16 residues. CDR1 SGHDT and CDR2 YYEEEE come from the germline V gene. J was trimmed by 1 base and V by 1 base; bases with no gene match: 5. The CDR3 DNA follows: TGTGCCAGCAGCTTGCCGGGACAGGGTAGGAACACTGAAGCTTTCTTT. It translates to CASSLPGQGRNTEAFF.

This clonotype was detected ten times or more. The chain is built from TRBV20-1 and TRBJ2-5; 7 bases agree with TRBD1. The CDR3 covers 16 residues. The germline CDR1 and CDR2 sequences are DFQATT and SNEGSKA (reference sequence). Trimming removed 6 bases from V and 5 bases from J; junction bases left unmatched: 18. The CDR3 DNA reads as TGCAGTGCCCCCGACAGGGAATCGGCGTTAAGGGAGACCCAGTACTTC. As protein: CSAPDRESALRETQYF.

There are many counts of this clonotype. This chain joins TRBV5-5 and TRBJ2-4, with D hard to call. V lost 6 bases and J 0 bases, leaving 7 bases between the germline ends. Germline-derived CDR1 and CDR2 are SGHKS and YYEKEE (reference sequence). The CDR3 contains 13 residues. CDR3 nucleotides: TGTGCCAGCATAGGGATAGCCAAAAACATTCAGTACTTC. Protein sequence: CASIGIAKNIQYF.

About this clonotype itself: Being one base from a much bigger clone, this may be a read error. The chain links TRBV20-1 to TRBJ1-1, with TRBD1 as a possible D gene (6 bases). The CDR3 runs to 14 residues. Germline values: CDR1 DFQATT, CDR2 SNEGSKA (reference sequence). CDR3 bases: TGCAGTGCTAGAGATGGGCAGGGGAACACTGTAGCTTTCTTT. Translating it yields CSARDGQGNTVAFF.

This clonotype was seen ten or more times. The rearrangement links TRBV30 to TRBJ2-5, with 7 nucleotides matching TRBD1. CDR3 size: 15 residues. The junction had 9 bases not matched to a gene; V was cut back by 0 bases and J by 5 bases. The germline CDR1 and CDR2 sequences are GTSNPN and SVGIG (reference sequence). CDR3 loop: CAWSVPNRGWETQYF. The CDR3 coding sequence is TGTGCCTGGAGTGTACCGAACAGGGGCTGGGAGACCCAGTACTTC.

Ten or more counts support this clonotype. The chain has TRBV19 and TRBJ2-4; TRBD2 might be the D (6 bases). The CDR3 is 17 residues long. V lost 3 bases to trimming and J lost 1 base, with 16 bases between them. Germline CDR1 and CDR2: LNHDA and SQIVND (reference sequence). This CDR3 reads CASSMIPGVTAKNIQYF. CDR3 nucleotides: TGTGCCAGTAGTATGATTCCGGGAGTCACGGCCAAAAACATTCAGTACTTC. The full variable domain, its missing parts supplied by reference TRBV19 and TRBJ2-4, is DGGITQSPKYLFRKEGQNVTLSCEQNLNHDAMYWYRQDPGQGLRLIYYSQIVNDFQKGDIAEGYSVSREKKESFPLTVTSAQKNPTAFYLCASSMIPGVTAKNIQYFGAGTRLSVL.

The chain joins TRBV29-1 to TRBJ2-5; D might be TRBD2 (7 bases). Trimming shortened V by 7 bases and J by 4 bases, and 16 bases separated the two germline ends. The CDR3 spans 13 residues. CDR1 and CDR2 (germline): SQVTM, ANQGSEA. Written as DNA, the CDR3 is TGCAGCGCCGAGGGGGGGGGGCGAGAGACCCAGTACTTC. This gives the protein CSAEGGGRETQYF.

This clonotype was picked up many times. The chain is built from TRBV7-9 and TRBJ2-7; D is possibly TRBD1 (6 bases). Trimming left V 3 bases short and J 6 bases short, with 21 bases between. There are 16 residues in the CDR3. CDR1 and CDR2 from the germline V gene are SEHNR and FQNEAQ (reference sequence). The CDR3 region has the DNA TGTGCCAGCAGCTTCACCCCTGGGACAAGGAATAGCGAGCAGTACTTC. Protein product: CASSFTPGTRNSEQYF.

At least ten counts were recorded for this clonotype. The chain carries TRBV18 and TRBJ2-1; the match to TRBD2 covers 13 bases. The germline CDR1 and CDR2 sequences are KGHSH and LQKENI. This CDR3 contains 17 residues. V was clipped by 2 bases and J by 7 bases; unmatched bases: 8. CDR3 sequence: CASSPSLGLAGENEQFF. The CDR3 nucleotides are TGTGCCAGCTCACCAAGTTTAGGACTAGCGGGGGAGAATGAGCAGTTCTTC.

V is TRBV27 and J is TRBJ2-1, with 7 bases lining up with TRBD2. The length of the CDR3 is 17 residues. CDR1 MNHEY and CDR2 SMNVEV come from the germline V gene (reference sequence). The junction had 7 bases not matched to a gene; V was cut back by 0 bases and J by 2 bases. Here the CDR3 DNA reads TGTGCCAGCAGTTTATCTCAACTCCGGGGGGCCTACAATGAGCAGTTCTTC. Its protein product is CASSLSQLRGAYNEQFF.

This clonotype was picked up many times. The V call is TRBV20-1, the J call TRBJ2-5; no reliable D call. The CDR3 is 11 residues long. Germline loops: CDR1 DFQATT, CDR2 SNEGSKA (reference sequence). Trimming pared 3 bases from V and 5 bases from J, leaving 7 bases between. CDR3 nucleotide sequence: TGCAGTGCTAGTCCTGGGGAGACCCAGTACTTC. Translation gives CSASPGETQYF.

This clonotype was observed many times. This chain uses TRBV10-3 with TRBJ2-1; tentatively, D is TRBD1 (6 bases). The CDR3 consists of 14 residues. CDR1 is ENHRY, CDR2 SYGVKD, per germline. Trimming removed 4 bases from V and 6 bases from J, with 13 bases in between. The CDR3 is CAISGNTGTNEQFF. The CDR3 DNA is TGTGCCATCAGTGGAAATACAGGGACCAATGAGCAGTTCTTC.

This clonotype was counted between two and nine times. This chain uses TRBV24-1 with TRBJ2-1, with TRBD1 as a possible D gene (6 bases). CDR1 is KGHDR and CDR2 is SFDVKD in the germline V gene. V was pared by 2 bases and J by 7 bases, with 14 bases between. The CDR3 loop spans 15 amino acids. CDR3 bases: TGTGCCACCAGTGATTCTCGCAGGGACATGAATGAGCAGTTCTTC. Residues: CATSDSRRDMNEQFF.

This clonotype has a count of ten or more. The rearrangement joins TRBV5-6 to TRBJ1-1, with a tentative D call TRBD1 (5 bases). From germline, CDR1 is SGHDT and CDR2 YYEEEE. The CDR3 is made up of 14 amino acids. V was pared by 2 bases and J by 2 bases, with 10 bases between. The chain's CDR3 is CASSFPGINTEAFF. CDR3 nucleotides: TGTGCCAGCAGCTTCCCAGGGATAAACACTGAAGCTTTCTTT.

This clonotype was detected ten times or more. The chain combines TRBV10-2 with TRBJ2-5, with 9 bases lining up with TRBD2. J lost 3 bases, V lost 6 bases, and 5 bases had no gene match. The CDR3 has 14 amino acids. Per germline, CDR1 WSHSY and CDR2 SAAADI. CDR3 residues: CASRLGLAEETQYF. The CDR3 DNA reads TGCGCCAGCAGGCTGGGACTAGCAGAAGAGACCCAGTACTTC.

The table lists this clonotype with many counts. CDR3 sequence: CASTYGDRDDYQPQHF. Written as DNA, the CDR3 is TGTGCCAGCACATATGGAGACAGGGACGACTATCAGCCCCAGCATTTT. The rearrangement uses TRBV6-2 or TRBV6-3 and TRBJ1-5; 7 bases match TRBD1. The germline V gene has CDR1 MNHEY and CDR2 SVGEGT. J lost 5 bases, V lost 7 bases, and 14 bases had no gene match. This CDR3 contains 16 residues.

This clonotype was recorded many times. This chain links TRBV6-2 or TRBV6-3 with TRBJ1-2, with unresolved D. Trimming took 5 bases from V and 2 from J, leaving 6 bases between them. The germline gives CDR1 MNHEY, CDR2 SVGEGT. The length of the CDR3 is 12 residues. DNA of the CDR3: TGTGCCAGCAGTAATCCGAACTATGGCTACACCTTC. As protein: CASSNPNYGYTF.

There are many counts of this clonotype. The V call is TRBV12-3 or TRBV12-4, the J call TRBJ2-1; 8 nucleotides line up with TRBD1. With 0 bases clipped from V and 9 bases from J, the junction kept 13 bases outside the gene matches. This CDR3 contains 17 residues. CDR3 coding DNA: TGTGCCAGCAGTTTAGCGAGAGGAGGGCAGGGGGCGCGTGAGCAGTTCTTC. Amino acids: CASSLARGGQGAREQFF.

This clonotype was counted many times. This chain joins TRBV5-4 and TRBJ2-7, with 9 bases aligning to TRBD1. V lost 3 bases and J lost 6; bases outside the gene matches: 4. This CDR3 contains 13 residues. Germline loops: CDR1 SGHNT, CDR2 YYREEE (reference sequence). The CDR3 spells CASSWGTGSEQYF. The DNA of the CDR3 is TGTGCCAGCAGCTGGGGGACAGGGAGCGAGCAGTACTTC.

This clonotype was seen many times. V gene TRBV5-4 combines with J gene TRBJ1-2; the D gene is possibly TRBD1 (5 bases). V gave up 1 base and J gave up 8 bases, with 15 bases separating them. The length of the CDR3 is 14 residues. CDR1 and CDR2 from the germline V gene are SGHNT and YYREEE (reference sequence). CDR3: CASSLSLGTYGYTF. For the CDR3, the DNA is TGTGCCAGCAGCTTGTCGCTCGGGACTTACGGCTACACCTTC.

This clonotype has at least ten counts. The rearrangement links TRBV7-2 to TRBJ2-6, with a tentative D call TRBD1 (5 bases). Germline CDR1 SGHTA, CDR2 FQGNSA. CDR3 size: 15 residues. V was pared by 5 bases and J by 1 base, with 9 bases between. CDR3 protein: CASSPRASGANVLTF. The CDR3 coding sequence is TGTGCCAGCAGCCCCAGGGCTTCTGGGGCCAACGTCCTGACTTTC.

This clonotype was detected many times. The chain is built from TRBV11-1 and TRBJ2-3; 9 nucleotides agree with TRBD1. This CDR3 spans 15 amino acids. The junction had 5 bases not matched to a gene; V was cut back by 5 bases and J by 2 bases. Germline CDR1 SGHAT, CDR2 FQDESV (reference sequence). CDR3 sequence reads: CASSKQGAPTDTQYF. CDR3 coding DNA: TGTGCCAGCAGCAAACAGGGGGCCCCCACAGATACGCAGTATTTT.

This clonotype was counted many times. The CDR3 protein is CASSEAGQGTLRGYTF. CDR3 bases: TGTGCCAGCAGTGAAGCGGGGCAGGGAACCCTTCGAGGCTACACCTTC. This chain uses TRBV6-1 with TRBJ1-2; possibly TRBD1 for D (5 bases). The CDR3 is 16 residues long. Germline values: CDR1 MNHNS, CDR2 SASEGT. V was clipped by 0 bases and J by 8 bases, with 19 bases between them.

This clonotype came up many times. This chain links TRBV7-2 with TRBJ1-5, with TRBD1 matching 7 bases. V shed 5 bases, J shed 4 bases, and the junction held 2 bases outside the gene matches. Germline CDR1 reads SGHTA; CDR2 reads FQGNSA. The length of the CDR3 is 13 residues. The CDR3: CASSRGQNQPQHF. CDR3 DNA sequence: TGTGCCAGCAGCAGGGGACAGAATCAGCCCCAGCATTTT.

This clonotype was counted at least ten times. The chain is built from TRBV5-1 and TRBJ1-4, with 7 bases identical to TRBD1. Looked up from germline, CDR1 is SGHRS and CDR2 is YFSETQ. This CDR3 is built from 16 residues. J lost 4 bases, V lost 0 bases, and 6 bases had no gene match. CDR3 sequence reads: CASSLDGQALNEKLFF. CDR3 nucleotides: TGCGCCAGCAGCTTGGACGGACAGGCTCTTAATGAAAAACTGTTTTTT.

This clonotype was seen ten or more times. Sequence at one end of the junction differs from germline and may be a read error. The chain recombines TRBV7-7 with TRBJ2-1, with D uncertain. This CDR3 region has 13 residues. Germline V gives CDR1 SSHAT, CDR2 FNYEAQ (reference sequence). In nucleotides, the CDR3 is TGTGCTAGCAGCCCTTGGAGTGGCCAGCAACAGTTCTTC. Translation gives CASSPWSGQQQFF.

This clonotype was detected a few times. The chain is built from TRBV10-3 and TRBJ2-3, with no clear D. V was shortened by 7 bases and J by 2 bases, with 10 bases between the two germline ends. The CDR3 extends over 13 amino acids. Germline CDR1 reads ENHRY; CDR2 reads SYGVKD. CDR3 loop: CAIKSGNTDTQYF. The CDR3 DNA reads as TGTGCCATCAAGAGTGGAAACACAGATACGCAGTATTTT.

This clonotype has ten or more counts. The chain has TRBV7-3 and TRBJ2-2; D not resolved. The length of the CDR3 is 13 residues. V was trimmed by 3 bases and J by 7 bases, leaving 9 bases between them. Germline CDR1 SGHTA, CDR2 FQGTGA. The CDR3 is CASSLGFYGELFF. In DNA, the CDR3 is TGTGCCAGCAGCTTGGGATTCTACGGGGAGCTGTTTTTT.

The table lists this clonotype with many counts. The J gene is TRBJ2-4, the V gene TRBV10-2; D possibly uses TRBD1 or TRBD2 (6 bases each). The CDR3 is made up of 13 amino acids. Germline V gene sequence: CDR1 WSHSY, CDR2 SAAADI. Trimming removed 10 bases at V and 5 bases at J, with 15 bases between. CDR3 sequence: CATQMGGENIQYF. The CDR3 bases are TGCGCCACCCAGATGGGGGGCGAAAACATTCAGTACTTC.

This clonotype was detected many times. CDR3 in DNA: TGCGCCAGCAGCTTATCGGGTCTAACCTATGGCTACACCTTC. Its protein product is CASSLSGLTYGYTF. This chain connects TRBV5-1 to TRBJ1-2; no clear D gene. The germline V and J ends were trimmed by 2 bases and 4 bases, with 12 bases remaining between them. The CDR3 consists of 14 residues. Germline CDR1 and CDR2: SGHRS and YFSETQ.